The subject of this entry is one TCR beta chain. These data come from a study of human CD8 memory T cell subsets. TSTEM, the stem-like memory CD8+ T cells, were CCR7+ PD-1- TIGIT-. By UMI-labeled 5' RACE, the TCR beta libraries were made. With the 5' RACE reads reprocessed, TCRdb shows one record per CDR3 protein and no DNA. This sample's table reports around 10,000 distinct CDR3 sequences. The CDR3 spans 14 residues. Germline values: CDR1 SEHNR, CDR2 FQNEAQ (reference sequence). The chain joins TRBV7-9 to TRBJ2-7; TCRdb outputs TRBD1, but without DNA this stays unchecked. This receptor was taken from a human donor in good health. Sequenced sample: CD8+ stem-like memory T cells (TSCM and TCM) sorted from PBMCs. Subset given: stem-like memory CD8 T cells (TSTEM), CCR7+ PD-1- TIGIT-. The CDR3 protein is CASSLVGATYEQYF.